Listed below are T cell receptor beta chains from one sample, sequenced in a study of blood T cell repertoires in COVID-19. Clones were read by immunoSEQ multiplex PCR, and TCRdb kept only the in-frame ones, dropping some. The sample includes roughly 150,000 clones, around 80% of them seen just once. The sequenced sample was peripheral blood. The receptors originated from a woman aged 70 to 79 who had recovered from COVID-19. Each CDR3 is given with its conserved first and last residue. The D gene is left open where the match is weak. Clone size, where shown, is once, few, many, or a class for clones that have expanded.

len,j_gene,abundance,d_gene,v_gene,CDR3nt,CDR3aa
15,TRBJ1-4,.,.,TRBV15,TGTGCCACCAGCAGAGGGGAAGGGGTATGGGAAAAACTGTTTTTT,CATSRGEGVWEKLFF
14,TRBJ2-5,many,.,TRBV11-3,TGTGCCAGCAGCCTCAACAGGGCCCAAGAGACCCAGTACTTC,CASSLNRAQETQYF
15,TRBJ1-5,.,.,TRBV15,TGTGCCACCAGCAGGGGGGACCGGGGGGCTGTGCCCCAGCATTTT,CATSRGDRGAVPQHF
16,TRBJ2-1,once,TRBD1,TRBV5-5,TGTGCCAGCAGCTTGTGGGGACAGGGGACCTACAATGAGCAGTTCTTC,CASSLWGQGTYNEQFF
14,TRBJ1-3,once,TRBD1,TRBV6-4,TGTGCCAGCAGGGCAGAAGGGGACAGTCACACCATATATTTT,CASRAEGDSHTIYF
15,TRBJ2-1,.,TRBD2,TRBV5-4,TGTGCCAGCAGCTTCCCAGCGGGAGGGTACAATGAGCAGTTCTTC,CASSFPAGGYNEQFF
19,TRBJ2-2,once,TRBD2,TRBV5-1,TGCGCCAGCACCGCCGGGACTAGCGGGGGGGCAATGTACACCGGGGAGCTGTTTTTT,CASTAGTSGGAMYTGELFF
14,TRBJ1-1,.,TRBD1,TRBV18,TGTGCCAGCTCGCAGGACAGGATGAACACTGAAGCTTTCTTT,CASSQDRMNTEAFF
16,TRBJ2-1,.,.,TRBV13,TGTGCCAGCAGCTTTTCTCCGCAGCGGACCTACAATGAGCAGTTCTTC,CASSFSPQRTYNEQFF
16,TRBJ2-1,.,TRBD2,TRBV3-1/TRBV3-2,TGTGCCAGCAGCCGGACTAGCGGGACCTCCTACAATGAGCAGTTCTTC,CASSRTSGTSYNEQFF
13,TRBJ1-1,.,.,TRBV14,TGTGCCAGCAGCCAAGATCGGGTCACTGAAGCTTTCTTT,CASSQDRVTEAFF
17,TRBJ2-1,.,TRBD1,TRBV27,TGTGCCAGCAGTTTATCGGCGGGGACAGGGCTCTACAATGAGCAGTTCTTC,CASSLSAGTGLYNEQFF
16,TRBJ2-5,.,TRBD2,TRBV6-2/TRBV6-3,TGTGCCAGCAGTTACGCGGCTAGCGGGGACCAAGAGACCCAGTACTTC,CASSYAASGDQETQYF
15,TRBJ2-3,.,.,TRBV9,TGTGCCAGCACCCCCGGGACCGGGGGTGGAGATACGCAGTATTTT,CASTPGTGGGDTQYF
12,TRBJ1-1,.,TRBD1,TRBV29-1,TGCAGCGGCTCCGGGACAGGGTTTGAAGCTTTCTTT,CSGSGTGFEAFF
15,TRBJ1-2,.,.,TRBV3-1/TRBV3-2,TGTGCCAGCAGCCAAGGGTCGCGCAGGGTCTTTGGCTACACCTTC,CASSQGSRRVFGYTF
13,TRBJ2-3,.,TRBD2,TRBV6-5,TGTGCCGGGCGGGAGGGCAACACAGATACGCAGTATTTT,CAGREGNTDTQYF
18,TRBJ2-1,.,TRBD2,TRBV24-1,TGTGCCACCAGTGATTGGGGGGGTAGGGAAAGCTCCTACAATGAGCAGTTCTTC,CATSDWGGRESSYNEQFF
17,TRBJ2-2,.,.,TRBV18,TGTGCCAGCTCACCCCCCGGGGGGCTACTCAACACCGGGGAGCTGTTTTTT,CASSPPGGLLNTGELFF
12,TRBJ2-2,few,.,TRBV2,TGTGCCAGCAGACTAGTGGCCGGGGAGCTGTTTTTT,CASRLVAGELFF
11,TRBJ1-5,once,.,TRBV12-3/TRBV12-4,TGTGCCAGCAGTACCCGGGGGGCCCAGCATTTT,CASSTRGAQHF
14,TRBJ2-7,.,.,TRBV6-6,TGTGCCAGCAGTTACGGGCAGGGGCCCTTGGAGCAGTACTTC,CASSYGQGPLEQYF
12,TRBJ1-1,many,.,TRBV2,TGTGCCAGCAGTAAACAGGGATTTGAAGCTTTCTTT,CASSKQGFEAFF
13,TRBJ2-7,.,TRBD1,TRBV4-3,TGCGCCAGCAGCCTGGGACAGGGCTACGAGCAGTACTTC,CASSLGQGYEQYF
16,TRBJ2-5,.,TRBD2,TRBV19,TGTGCCAGTAGCCAGTCGGGGGGGGGCAGCGTGGAGACCCAGTACTTC,CASSQSGGGSVETQYF
18,TRBJ1-1,few,TRBD1,TRBV28,TGTGCCAGCAGTTTATGGGGGACAGGGGGCGCGGGGAACACTGAAGCTTTCTTT,CASSLWGTGGAGNTEAFF
14,TRBJ1-1,few,.,TRBV3-1/TRBV3-2,TGTGCCAGCAGCCCCCGGGGAGGGGGGACTGAAGCTTTCTTT,CASSPRGGGTEAFF
17,TRBJ2-1,.,TRBD2,TRBV2,TGTGCCAGCAGTGAGGGGACTAGCGGGGGGGCGGTAGATGAGCAGTTCTTC,CASSEGTSGGAVDEQFF